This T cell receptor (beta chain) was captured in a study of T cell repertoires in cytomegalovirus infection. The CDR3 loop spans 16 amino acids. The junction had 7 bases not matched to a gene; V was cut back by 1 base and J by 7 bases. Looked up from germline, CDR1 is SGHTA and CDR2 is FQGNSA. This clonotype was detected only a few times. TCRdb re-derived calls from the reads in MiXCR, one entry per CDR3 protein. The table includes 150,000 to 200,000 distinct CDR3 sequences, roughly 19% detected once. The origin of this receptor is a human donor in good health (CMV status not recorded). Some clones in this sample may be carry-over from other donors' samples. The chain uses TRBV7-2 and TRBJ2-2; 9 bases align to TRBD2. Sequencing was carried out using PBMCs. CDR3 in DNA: TGTGCCAGCAGCTTAGTGGCGGGAGGGCCCAACGGGGAGCTGTTTTTT. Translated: CASSLVAGGPNGELFF.